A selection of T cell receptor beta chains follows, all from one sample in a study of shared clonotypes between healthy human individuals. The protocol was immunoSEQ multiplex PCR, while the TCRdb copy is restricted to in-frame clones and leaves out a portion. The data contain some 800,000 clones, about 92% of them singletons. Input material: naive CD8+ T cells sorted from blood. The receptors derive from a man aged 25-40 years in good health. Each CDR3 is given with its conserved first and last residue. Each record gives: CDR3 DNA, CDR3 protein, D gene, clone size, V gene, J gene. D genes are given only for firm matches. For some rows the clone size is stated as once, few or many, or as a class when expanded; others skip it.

TGTGCCAGCAGTTTATCCGAACACCAAGAGACCCAGTACTTC	CASSLSEHQETQYF	-	-	TRBV27	TRBJ2-5
TGTGCCAGCAGCCATAGCGGGAGTTTGCGCTACGAGCAGTACTTC	CASSHSGSLRYEQYF	TRBD2	-	TRBV13	TRBJ2-7
TGCGCCAGCAGCCAAGATTGGGTACGGGACATCCTCCTCTACGAGCAGTACTTC	CASSQDWVRDILLYEQYF	-	once	TRBV4-1	TRBJ2-7
TGTGCCAGCAGTAGAGCGGGGCCCTCCTACGAGCAGTACTTC	CASSRAGPSYEQYF	TRBD2	-	TRBV6-5	TRBJ2-7
TGTGCCAGCAGCTTCAGACAGGGGCTTAACACTGAAGCTTTCTTT	CASSFRQGLNTEAFF	TRBD1	-	TRBV7-6	TRBJ1-1
TGTGCCAGCAGCCCCCTGGCAGGGGGCCGGCAAGAGACCCAGTACTTC	CASSPLAGGRQETQYF	TRBD1	-	TRBV9	TRBJ2-5
TGTGCCAGCAGAAGGGGACTACCCGACTACGAGCAGTACTTC	CASRRGLPDYEQYF	TRBD2	-	TRBV27	TRBJ2-7
TGTGCCAGCAGCTTGACTAGTCAGACACCGATCACCGGGGAGCTGTTTTTT	CASSLTSQTPITGELFF	-	-	TRBV5-6	TRBJ2-2
TGTGCCAGCAGTTTATGGGCGGGAGCGTCAGATACGCAGTATTTT	CASSLWAGASDTQYF	TRBD2	-	TRBV27	TRBJ2-3
TGTGCCAGCAGCCCAGGGGGTGAGCAGTTCTTC	CASSPGGEQFF	TRBD1	once	TRBV7-9	TRBJ2-1
TGCGCCAGCAGCCAAGGGACAGGGCGCTCCTACGAGCAGTACTTC	CASSQGTGRSYEQYF	TRBD1	-	TRBV4-1	TRBJ2-7
TGTGCCAGTCAACACGACAGCATGAACACTGAAGCTTTCTTT	CASQHDSMNTEAFF	-	-	TRBV13	TRBJ1-1
TGTGCCAGCAGCTTGGGGCAGGCGGGATTCTATGGCTACACCTTC	CASSLGQAGFYGYTF	-	-	TRBV5-8	TRBJ1-2
TGTGCCAGCAGTTACGTGGACAGGGGGCCGCAAGAGACCCAGTACTTC	CASSYVDRGPQETQYF	TRBD1	-	TRBV6-5	TRBJ2-5
TGTGCCAGCAGCTTCTTTGGAGGGGGTCAGCCCCAGCATTTT	CASSFFGGGQPQHF	-	-	TRBV4-2	TRBJ1-5
TGTGCCAGCAGTGCGACCCCCACCGGGGAGCTGTTTTTT	CASSATPTGELFF	-	-	TRBV6-5	TRBJ2-2
TGTGCCAGCAGCTCGGGCGGGACAGGGTTGGAGACCCAGTACTTC	CASSSGGTGLETQYF	TRBD1	once	TRBV5-6	TRBJ2-5
TGTGCCAGCAGTTTAACCGGGACAGGGGACTACGAGCAGTACTTC	CASSLTGTGDYEQYF	TRBD1	-	TRBV2	TRBJ2-7
TGTGCCAGCAGTCAAGGACCCGGGAGGAGTAATGAGCAGTTCTTC	CASSQGPGRSNEQFF	TRBD2	-	TRBV7-9	TRBJ2-1
TGTGCCAGCAGCCCCACGGCAGGGGTCGGAAACACCATATATTTT	CASSPTAGVGNTIYF	-	-	TRBV7-6	TRBJ1-3
TGTGCCAGCAGTTTGGTTAGGGGTAACACCGGGGAGCTGTTTTTT	CASSLVRGNTGELFF	-	-	TRBV27	TRBJ2-2
TGCAGCGCTCGACTAGCGGGAGGGCCTAGAGATACGCAGTATTTT	CSARLAGGPRDTQYF	TRBD2	-	TRBV29-1	TRBJ2-3
TGTGCCAGCCGAGGGGCCCTAAAAGGGGGAAAACTGTTTTTT	CASRGALKGGKLFF	-	-	TRBV19	TRBJ1-4
TGTGCCAGCAGCGCAGGATTCAGGGGCTACACCTTC	CASSAGFRGYTF	-	-	TRBV7-9	TRBJ1-2
TGCAGCGTGACGAGACTAGCGGGAGCCTCAGAGACCCAGTACTTC	CSVTRLAGASETQYF	TRBD2	-	TRBV29-1	TRBJ2-5
TGTGCCAGCAGCTTAGTTCTAGCGGGGATCTCCTACGAGCAGTACTTC	CASSLVLAGISYEQYF	TRBD2	-	TRBV7-8	TRBJ2-7
TGTGCCAGCAGCTTACTTATGACGGGTACTGAAGCTTTCTTT	CASSLLMTGTEAFF	-	once	TRBV7-2	TRBJ1-1
TGCACCAGCAGCTTCCCGGGGTCGGGGTGCTTGACGCCTAGCACAGATACGCAGTATTTT	CTSSFPGSGCLTPSTDTQYF	-	once	TRBV1	TRBJ2-3
TGTGCCAGCAGTTACAGGGGGCCGATCACAGATACGCAGTATTTT	CASSYRGPITDTQYF	TRBD1	-	TRBV28	TRBJ2-3
TGTGCCAGCAGTCGATTGGACAGGTCTAGCACAGATACGCAGTATTTT	CASSRLDRSSTDTQYF	TRBD1	-	TRBV28	TRBJ2-3
TGTGCCAGCAGCCCCGGGGATACCGGGGAGCTGTTTTTT	CASSPGDTGELFF	-	-	TRBV7-9	TRBJ2-2
TGTGCTAGTGGTTTACTGGTCGGCACTGAAGCTTTCTTT	CASGLLVGTEAFF	-	-	TRBV12-5	TRBJ1-1
TGCGCCAGCAGCCGAGGGACCGTAAGTGGGGATACGCAGTATTTT	CASSRGTVSGDTQYF	-	-	TRBV5-1	TRBJ2-3
TGCAGCGTTGAAGATCCGGGACAGGGGGAAGAGACCCAGTACTTC	CSVEDPGQGEETQYF	TRBD1	-	TRBV29-1	TRBJ2-5